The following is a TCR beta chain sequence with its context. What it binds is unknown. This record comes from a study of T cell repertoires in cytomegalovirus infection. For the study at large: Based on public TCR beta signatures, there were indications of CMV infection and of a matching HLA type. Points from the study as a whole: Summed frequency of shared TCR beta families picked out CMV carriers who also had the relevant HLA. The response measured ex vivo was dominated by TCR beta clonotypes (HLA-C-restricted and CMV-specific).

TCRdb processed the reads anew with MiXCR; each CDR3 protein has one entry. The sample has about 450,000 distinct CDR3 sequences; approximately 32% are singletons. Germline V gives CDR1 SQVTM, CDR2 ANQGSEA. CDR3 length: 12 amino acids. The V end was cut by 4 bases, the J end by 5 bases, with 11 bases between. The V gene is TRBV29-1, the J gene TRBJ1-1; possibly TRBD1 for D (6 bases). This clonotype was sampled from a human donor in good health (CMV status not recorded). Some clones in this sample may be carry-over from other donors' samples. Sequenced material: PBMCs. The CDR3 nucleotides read TGCAGCGTTGGCAGGGGTAGGACTGAAGCTTTCTTT. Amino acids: CSVGRGRTEAFF.